The following is a T cell receptor (beta chain) sequence with its context. There are a few counts of this clonotype. It lacks a known antigen. There are no base qualities to consult, and no much larger clone falls within one base. This entry belongs to a study of patients and donors after allogeneic stem cell transplantation (dated by TCRdb to 2020 to 2022). The library came from RT-PCR. Sequencing took place on a NextSeq 550. TCRdb took the public reads, trimmed them with fastp at Q25, ran MiXCR for clone calling and kept in-frame beta chains. CDR3 protein sequences are deduplicated, and each keeps its most common genes and DNA. This sample comprises some 230,000 distinct CDR3 sequences, roughly 14% of them detected only once. 9.5% to 13% of the sample lies in the top ten. This sequence originates from a human donor who was either an allogeneic HSCT recipient or a stem cell or donor lymphocyte infusion donor (not recorded which). It is not recorded whose cells these are; they may come from a transplant donor. Sequencing input: blood, either unsorted or a sorted T cell fraction (not recorded which).

DNA sequence: TGCAGTGCTAGTGGTCTAGCGGGAGGCTCCCACTACGAGCAGTACTTC. The resulting protein is CSASGLAGGSHYEQYF. The chain was built from TRBV20-1 and TRBJ2-7; TRBD2 fits 11 bases in the junction. For this chain, trimming is 3 bases at the V end and 3 bases at the J end, and the number of junction bases without a gene match is 10. Reading the germline V gene (reference sequence) gives CDR1 DFQATT and CDR2 SNEGSKA. The CDR3 goes from the cysteine to the phenylalanine over 16 residues. The read is trimmed to its CDR3 DNA, 48 bases read in frame from base 1.